These T cell receptor beta chains were read from a single sample in a study of CD8 T cells in Susac syndrome. TCRdb analysed the immunoSEQ multiplex PCR reads with MiXCR anew, one entry per CDR3 protein. Altogether about 300,000 distinct CDR3 sequences are present, about nine tenths being singletons, with the ten largest covering roughly 0.17%. The material sequenced was CD8+ T cells from PBMCs. Receptors originate from a human donor with multiple sclerosis. Both conserved end residues are part of each CDR3.

V	J	CDR3
TRBV20-1	TRBJ2-1	CSARVQGSYNEQFF
TRBV30	TRBJ2-2	CAWDKSADTGELFF
TRBV4-3	TRBJ2-1	CASSQDLIRDAYNEQFF
TRBV4-2	TRBJ2-1	CASSQASGSLLYNEQFF
TRBV29-1	TRBJ2-1	CKGVGGSDNEQFF
TRBV28	TRBJ2-1	CASSFEEAGGYEQFF
TRBV7-8	TRBJ2-1	CASSLDPADNNEQFF
TRBV30	TRBJ2-3	CAWSVVSPDTQYF
TRBV11-3	TRBJ2-2	CASSLDRAAVTGELFF
TRBV19	TRBJ1-1	CASSMSWNTEAFF
TRBV4-1	TRBJ1-3	CASRILQGENTIYF
TRBV20-1	TRBJ2-2	CSAHPLTSGELFF
TRBV6-1	TRBJ2-1	CASHQSAGQGENNEQFF
TRBV5-4	TRBJ2-7	CASSGRGPGNHEQYF
TRBV27	TRBJ1-2	CASMDRGRYGYTF
TRBV20-1	TRBJ2-5	CSASTSREVETQYF
TRBV4-3	TRBJ1-6	CASSQDAGSSYNSPLHF
TRBV7-6	TRBJ2-7	CASSRPTDGAYEQYF
TRBV29-1	TRBJ1-4	CSVRSGDSEKLFF
TRBV24-1	TRBJ2-4	CATSDSSSSHQIGNIQYF
TRBV2	TRBJ1-5	CASSLISENANQPQHF
TRBV4-3	TRBJ1-2	CASSQDGEGSYYGYTF
TRBV6-1	TRBJ2-7	CASSAWEATYEQYF
TRBV7-2	TRBJ1-2	CASSASGDYGYTF
TRBV6-1	TRBJ2-7	CASSESAGEGNEQYF
TRBV6-1	TRBJ2-7	CASSPGQGVAYEQYF
TRBV20-1	TRBJ2-2	CSARDLQRLETGELFF
TRBV6-6	TRBJ2-2	CATNPGIHGELFF
TRBV7-8	TRBJ2-1	CASSLAVSGGSYNEQFF
TRBV4-3	TRBJ2-1	CASSQGNARTSYNEQFF
TRBV19	TRBJ2-1	CASSASGDDEQFF
TRBV11-2	TRBJ2-3	CASSFEPGREARTDTQYF
TRBV20-1	TRBJ2-3	CSARGHGGGRAGGTDTQYF
TRBV30	TRBJ1-1	CAWSVSPGTEAFF
TRBV12-3/TRBV12-4	TRBJ2-1	CASSLNTLNEQFF
TRBV7-9	TRBJ1-1	CASSLAGGASEAFF
TRBV30	TRBJ2-3	CAWTRGAGDTQYF
TRBV6-1	TRBJ2-1	CASSAQGESYNEQFF
TRBV6-2/TRBV6-3	TRBJ2-3	CASEGQREDGDTQYF
TRBV9	TRBJ2-7	CASSGGPNSYEQYF
TRBV7-9	TRBJ1-4	CASSFPGQPEKLFF
TRBV6-2/TRBV6-3	TRBJ2-6	CASSPEASGANVLTF
TRBV20-1	TRBJ2-3	CSANHYSGRAGDTQYF
TRBV6-2/TRBV6-3	TRBJ2-2	CASSSWDTKDTGELFF
TRBV19	TRBJ2-1	CASGQGLDEQFF
TRBV27	TRBJ2-1	CASSLSGNEQFF
TRBV3-1	TRBJ2-1	CASSPGQGVSYNEQFF
TRBV23-1	TRBJ2-5	CASLAPSGTQKETQYF
TRBV7-9	TRBJ2-5	CASSLGPGPYF
TRBV12-3/TRBV12-4	TRBJ1-2	CASSRGTATNYGYTF
TRBV9	TRBJ1-4	CASSDPPNEKLFF
TRBV20-1	TRBJ2-4	CSALRAGVAKNIQYF